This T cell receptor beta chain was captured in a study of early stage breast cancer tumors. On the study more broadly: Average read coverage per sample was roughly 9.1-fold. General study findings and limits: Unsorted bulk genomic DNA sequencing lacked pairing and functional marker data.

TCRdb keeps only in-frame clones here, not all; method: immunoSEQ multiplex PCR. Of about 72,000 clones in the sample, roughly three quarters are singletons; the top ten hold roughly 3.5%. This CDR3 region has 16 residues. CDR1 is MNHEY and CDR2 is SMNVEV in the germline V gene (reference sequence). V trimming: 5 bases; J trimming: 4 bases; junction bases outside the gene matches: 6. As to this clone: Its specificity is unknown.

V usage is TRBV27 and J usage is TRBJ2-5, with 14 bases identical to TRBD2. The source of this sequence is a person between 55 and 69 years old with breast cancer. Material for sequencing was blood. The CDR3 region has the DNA TGTGCCAGCAGTCCCCGGACTAGCGGGAGGTCAGAGACCCAGTACTTC. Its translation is CASSPRTSGRSETQYF.